These T cell receptor beta chains were read from a single sample in a study of cytomegalovirus exposure and HLA in healthy donors. Only in-frame clones appear in the TCRdb table, and some are missing; sequencing was by immunoSEQ multiplex PCR. The table records roughly 240,000 clones, about 77% of them present only once. The sequencing sample was made of PBMCs. All receptors derive from a boy aged 5-17 years in good health and CMV-seronegative. Both conserved end residues are trimmed from each CDR3. Only part of the rows carry a size: once, few, many, or a class if the clone is expanded.

j_call: TRBJ2-7
cdr3_length: 13
clone_size: -
v_call: TRBV7-6
cdr3_aa: ASSSRTSGAYEQY

j_call: TRBJ2-7
cdr3_length: 13
clone_size: -
v_call: TRBV6-6
cdr3_aa: ASSSGRLAGYEQY

j_call: TRBJ2-5
cdr3_length: 11
clone_size: -
v_call: TRBV5-6
cdr3_aa: ASSLVTEETQY

j_call: TRBJ2-7
cdr3_length: 13
clone_size: -
v_call: TRBV25-1
cdr3_aa: ASSDRATGFGEQY

j_call: TRBJ2-2
cdr3_length: 13
clone_size: -
v_call: TRBV6-6
cdr3_aa: ASRGAGGGTGELF

j_call: TRBJ1-2
cdr3_length: 11
clone_size: -
v_call: TRBV30
cdr3_aa: AWSGRDISGYT

j_call: TRBJ1-1
cdr3_length: 14
clone_size: -
v_call: TRBV5-1
cdr3_aa: ASRQDRGFLGTEAF

j_call: TRBJ2-7
cdr3_length: 11
clone_size: once
v_call: TRBV5-6
cdr3_aa: ASSPGGLYEQY

j_call: TRBJ2-3
cdr3_length: 12
clone_size: -
v_call: TRBV6-5
cdr3_aa: ATRPGLLRDTQY

j_call: TRBJ2-2
cdr3_length: 10
clone_size: -
v_call: TRBV19
cdr3_aa: ASDKNTGELF

j_call: TRBJ1-4
cdr3_length: 13
clone_size: -
v_call: TRBV19
cdr3_aa: ASIWSGQGNEKLF

j_call: TRBJ1-1
cdr3_length: 13
clone_size: -
v_call: TRBV5-1
cdr3_aa: ASSLAGTVNTEAF

j_call: TRBJ1-2
cdr3_length: 13
clone_size: -
v_call: TRBV4-1
cdr3_aa: ASSQDRGTGRGYP

j_call: TRBJ2-3
cdr3_length: 12
clone_size: -
v_call: TRBV6-5
cdr3_aa: ASSFTRSTDTQY

j_call: TRBJ2-7
cdr3_length: 13
clone_size: -
v_call: TRBV5-1
cdr3_aa: ASSSNGVSSTEQY

j_call: TRBJ1-5
cdr3_length: 15
clone_size: -
v_call: TRBV7-8
cdr3_aa: ASSSTTGTGGRQPQH

j_call: TRBJ1-2
cdr3_length: 14
clone_size: -
v_call: TRBV7-9
cdr3_aa: ASSFSAPRPSYGYT

j_call: TRBJ1-2
cdr3_length: 12
clone_size: -
v_call: TRBV27
cdr3_aa: ASSLFQAGYGYT

j_call: TRBJ1-2
cdr3_length: 12
clone_size: -
v_call: TRBV27
cdr3_aa: ASSKLGEGYGYT

j_call: TRBJ2-7
cdr3_length: 11
clone_size: -
v_call: TRBV10-1
cdr3_aa: ASSVEPFGEQY

j_call: TRBJ2-6
cdr3_length: 14
clone_size: -
v_call: TRBV7-6
cdr3_aa: ASSLGQGAGANVLT

j_call: TRBJ2-7
cdr3_length: 10
clone_size: -
v_call: TRBV6-5
cdr3_aa: ASSYSSYEQY

j_call: TRBJ2-2
cdr3_length: 13
clone_size: -
v_call: TRBV7-8
cdr3_aa: ASSSPRLSTGELF

j_call: TRBJ2-2
cdr3_length: 12
clone_size: -
v_call: TRBV2
cdr3_aa: ASASGRGTGELF

j_call: TRBJ2-5
cdr3_length: 11
clone_size: once
v_call: TRBV11-2
cdr3_aa: ASSQGGQETQY

j_call: TRBJ1-2
cdr3_length: 13
clone_size: -
v_call: TRBV5-3
cdr3_aa: ARSLSEAGYGGYT

j_call: TRBJ2-7
cdr3_length: 12
clone_size: -
v_call: TRBV6-5
cdr3_aa: ASEGRPGSYEQY

j_call: TRBJ1-1
cdr3_length: 10
clone_size: -
v_call: TRBV2
cdr3_aa: ASSPWTASAF

j_call: TRBJ2-1
cdr3_length: 9
clone_size: few
v_call: TRBV6-5
cdr3_aa: ASAAEQEQF

j_call: TRBJ1-5
cdr3_length: 11
clone_size: once
v_call: TRBV19
cdr3_aa: ASSVASNQPQH

j_call: TRBJ1-5
cdr3_length: 13
clone_size: -
v_call: TRBV4-2
cdr3_aa: ASSQEQGANQPQH

j_call: TRBJ2-7
cdr3_length: 12
clone_size: -
v_call: TRBV9
cdr3_aa: ASSVDVEGNEQY

j_call: TRBJ2-2
cdr3_length: 13
clone_size: -
v_call: TRBV27
cdr3_aa: ASSQSGQPAGELF

j_call: TRBJ2-7
cdr3_length: 13
clone_size: -
v_call: TRBV6-5
cdr3_aa: ASSYSHPSSYEQY

j_call: TRBJ1-2
cdr3_length: 11
clone_size: -
v_call: TRBV10-3
cdr3_aa: AITGTGEWGYT

j_call: TRBJ1-1
cdr3_length: 10
clone_size: -
v_call: TRBV29-1
cdr3_aa: SVEGRITEAF

j_call: TRBJ2-5
cdr3_length: 12
clone_size: -
v_call: TRBV11-3
cdr3_aa: ASSSNRGAETQY

j_call: TRBJ1-3
cdr3_length: 13
clone_size: -
v_call: TRBV11-3
cdr3_aa: ASSLEAVSGNTIY

j_call: TRBJ2-5
cdr3_length: 12
clone_size: few
v_call: TRBV29-1
cdr3_aa: SVGGKISQETQY

j_call: TRBJ2-7
cdr3_length: 9
clone_size: few
v_call: TRBV25-1
cdr3_aa: ASRGLDEQY

j_call: TRBJ2-5
cdr3_length: 16
clone_size: once
v_call: TRBV4-1
cdr3_aa: ASSQDRLATSLKETQY

j_call: TRBJ1-6
cdr3_length: 12
clone_size: -
v_call: TRBV4-1
cdr3_aa: ASRTGQYNSPLH

j_call: TRBJ2-5
cdr3_length: 11
clone_size: once
v_call: TRBV11-3
cdr3_aa: ASSPLLGGSQY

j_call: TRBJ1-1
cdr3_length: 10
clone_size: -
v_call: TRBV5-6
cdr3_aa: ASTDTGAEAF

j_call: TRBJ2-1
cdr3_length: 13
clone_size: -
v_call: TRBV6-5
cdr3_aa: ASSERGEIYNEQF

j_call: TRBJ2-2
cdr3_length: 16
clone_size: -
v_call: TRBV4-1
cdr3_aa: ASSRFARLALGTGELF

j_call: TRBJ1-6
cdr3_length: 13
clone_size: -
v_call: TRBV10-1
cdr3_aa: ASERRGAYNSPLH

j_call: TRBJ2-5
cdr3_length: 13
clone_size: -
v_call: TRBV11-3
cdr3_aa: ASSLPTEFQETQY

j_call: TRBJ1-5
cdr3_length: 11
clone_size: -
v_call: TRBV4-1
cdr3_aa: ASSQELVRAQH

j_call: TRBJ2-7
cdr3_length: 16
clone_size: -
v_call: TRBV10-3
cdr3_aa: AIGASGLAGAPSYEQY

j_call: TRBJ2-7
cdr3_length: 12
clone_size: -
v_call: TRBV27
cdr3_aa: ASGPYRGGYEQY

j_call: TRBJ1-5
cdr3_length: 11
clone_size: -
v_call: TRBV19
cdr3_aa: ASVQAYNQPQH

j_call: TRBJ1-4
cdr3_length: 13
clone_size: -
v_call: TRBV30
cdr3_aa: AWSFLGGTNEKLF

j_call: TRBJ1-2
cdr3_length: 10
clone_size: -
v_call: TRBV4-1
cdr3_aa: ASSQGQGGYT